The rows below give T cell receptor beta chains drawn from one sample of a study of CD8+ T cells in alopecia areata. Libraries were prepared by immunoSEQ multiplex PCR; TCRdb keeps only in-frame clonotypes and omits some of them. The sample has about 82,000 clones, 51% seen once; the top ten hold approximately 5.7%. The sample comprised NKG2D-high CD8+ T cells sorted from blood. The receptor set was obtained from a human donor with alopecia areata. Each CDR3 is given with its conserved first and last residue. D genes are given only for firm matches. The size of a clone is reported for some rows only, either as once, few or many, or as a class for expanded clones.

J gene: TRBJ2-1
D gene: NA
clone size: few
V gene: TRBV12-5
CDR3 DNA: TGTGCTAGTGGTTTCGGGGTGTACAATGAGCAGTTCTTC
CDR3 protein: CASGFGVYNEQFF

J gene: TRBJ2-3
D gene: TRBD2
clone size: once
V gene: TRBV29-1
CDR3 DNA: TGCAGCGTAGACTCGGGACTAGCGGCCTCAGATACGCAGTATTTT
CDR3 protein: CSVDSGLAASDTQYF

J gene: TRBJ2-1
D gene: TRBD2
clone size: NA
V gene: TRBV30
CDR3 DNA: TGTGCCTGGAGTAGCGGGAGGAGCTCCTACAATGAGCAGTTCTTC
CDR3 protein: CAWSSGRSSYNEQFF

J gene: TRBJ2-7
D gene: TRBD1
clone size: NA
V gene: TRBV29-1
CDR3 DNA: TGCAGCGCCGCCGGGACAGGGTCCTACGAGCAGTACTTC
CDR3 protein: CSAAGTGSYEQYF

J gene: TRBJ1-2
D gene: NA
clone size: few
V gene: TRBV29-1
CDR3 DNA: TGCAGCGTGGCGGCCAGCGTCTATGGCTACACCTTC
CDR3 protein: CSVAASVYGYTF

J gene: TRBJ2-7
D gene: NA
clone size: once
V gene: TRBV4-1
CDR3 DNA: TGCGCCAGCAGCCAAGGGACAGTCTACGAGCAGTACTTC
CDR3 protein: CASSQGTVYEQYF

J gene: TRBJ2-7
D gene: NA
clone size: NA
V gene: TRBV28
CDR3 DNA: TGTGCCAGCAGTCCCGCCTTGGAGCAGTACTTC
CDR3 protein: CASSPALEQYF

J gene: TRBJ2-3
D gene: NA
clone size: NA
V gene: TRBV29-1
CDR3 DNA: TGCAGCGTTGAATCCCCCCTTCTATTGATATCGGATACGCAGTATTTT
CDR3 protein: CSVESPLLLISDTQYF

J gene: TRBJ2-3
D gene: TRBD2
clone size: once
V gene: TRBV25-1
CDR3 DNA: TGTGCCAGCAGTGAATTTGTACTAGCGGCGCAAGATACGCAGTATTTT
CDR3 protein: CASSEFVLAAQDTQYF

J gene: TRBJ2-1
D gene: NA
clone size: NA
V gene: TRBV30
CDR3 DNA: TGTGCCTGGTCTAGCGACAATGAGCAGTTCTTC
CDR3 protein: CAWSSDNEQFF

J gene: TRBJ1-1
D gene: NA
clone size: NA
V gene: TRBV30
CDR3 DNA: TGTGCCTGGAACGGCGGGAACACTGAAGCTTTCTTT
CDR3 protein: CAWNGGNTEAFF

J gene: TRBJ2-7
D gene: NA
clone size: NA
V gene: TRBV7-8
CDR3 DNA: TGTGCCAGCAGCTTAGGAATGGCATCCTACGAGCAGTACTTC
CDR3 protein: CASSLGMASYEQYF

J gene: TRBJ2-5
D gene: TRBD2
clone size: NA
V gene: TRBV4-1
CDR3 DNA: TGCGCCAGCAGCTTCAACATCGGGACTAGCGGGGGGCCGGGGGCCGAAGAGACCCAGTACTTC
CDR3 protein: CASSFNIGTSGGPGAEETQYF

J gene: TRBJ2-7
D gene: TRBD2
clone size: once
V gene: TRBV6-5
CDR3 DNA: TGTGCCAGCAGTTTGGCTACTAGCGGCTCCTACGAGCAGTACTTC
CDR3 protein: CASSLATSGSYEQYF

J gene: TRBJ2-1
D gene: TRBD1
clone size: NA
V gene: TRBV27
CDR3 DNA: TGTGCCAGCAGTCTGTCCCGGACAGGCGGTGATGAGCAGTTCTTC
CDR3 protein: CASSLSRTGGDEQFF

J gene: TRBJ2-3
D gene: NA
clone size: NA
V gene: TRBV29-1
CDR3 DNA: TGCAGCGTATGGGGGCACAGCACAGATACGCAGTATTTT
CDR3 protein: CSVWGHSTDTQYF

J gene: TRBJ2-6
D gene: NA
clone size: NA
V gene: TRBV11-2
CDR3 DNA: TGTGCCAGCAGCCCCTTCTCTGGGGCCAACGTCCTGACTTTC
CDR3 protein: CASSPFSGANVLTF

J gene: TRBJ2-1
D gene: NA
clone size: NA
V gene: TRBV27
CDR3 DNA: TGTGCCAGCAGTTTAGGGGCCGGCTACAATGAGCAGTTCTTC
CDR3 protein: CASSLGAGYNEQFF

J gene: TRBJ2-3
D gene: TRBD1
clone size: few
V gene: TRBV27
CDR3 DNA: TGTGCCAGCAGTTGGACAGGGAGCACAGATACGCAGTATTTT
CDR3 protein: CASSWTGSTDTQYF

J gene: TRBJ1-2
D gene: NA
clone size: NA
V gene: TRBV7-7
CDR3 DNA: TGTGCTAGCAGCTATTCCGTTGGGGACTATGGCTACACCTTC
CDR3 protein: CASSYSVGDYGYTF

J gene: TRBJ2-7
D gene: NA
clone size: few
V gene: TRBV29-1
CDR3 DNA: TGCAGCGTTGAGGGCAGAACTAACGAGCAGTACTTC
CDR3 protein: CSVEGRTNEQYF

J gene: TRBJ2-7
D gene: NA
clone size: NA
V gene: TRBV6-5
CDR3 DNA: TGTGCCAGCAGCGTCGAGGGGGGCTACGAGCAGTACTTC
CDR3 protein: CASSVEGGYEQYF

J gene: TRBJ2-5
D gene: TRBD2
clone size: NA
V gene: TRBV7-2
CDR3 DNA: TGTGCCAGCAGCCCAACTAGCGGGGGGGTGGAGACCCAGTACTTC
CDR3 protein: CASSPTSGGVETQYF

J gene: TRBJ2-7
D gene: TRBD2
clone size: many
V gene: TRBV7-2
CDR3 DNA: TGTGCCAGCGGAGCGGGGGGGAACTACGAGCAGTACTTC
CDR3 protein: CASGAGGNYEQYF

J gene: TRBJ2-3
D gene: NA
clone size: NA
V gene: TRBV29-1
CDR3 DNA: TGCAGCGTCGAGACAGGGGAGGGAGATACGCAGTATTTT
CDR3 protein: CSVETGEGDTQYF

J gene: TRBJ2-1
D gene: NA
clone size: NA
V gene: TRBV27
CDR3 DNA: TGTGCCAGCAGGGCTGATCGGGAGTACAATGAGCAGTTCTTC
CDR3 protein: CASRADREYNEQFF